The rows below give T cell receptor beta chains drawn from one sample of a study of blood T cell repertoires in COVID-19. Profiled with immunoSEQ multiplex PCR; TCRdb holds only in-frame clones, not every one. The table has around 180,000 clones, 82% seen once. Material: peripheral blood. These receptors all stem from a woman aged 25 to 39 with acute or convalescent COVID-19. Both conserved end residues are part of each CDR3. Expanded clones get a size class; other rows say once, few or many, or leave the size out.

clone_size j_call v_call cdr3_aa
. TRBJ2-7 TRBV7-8 CASSQARLAGGPHEQYF
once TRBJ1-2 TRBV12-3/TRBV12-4 CASSLERSYGYTF
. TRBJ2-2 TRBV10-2 CASTAVVGTGELFF
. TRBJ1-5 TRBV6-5 CASRRQTRSNQPQHF
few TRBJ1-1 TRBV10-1 CASRTGLNTEAFF
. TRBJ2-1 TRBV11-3 CASSSRGVDGVEQFF
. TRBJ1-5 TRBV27 CASSSYGTGRHQPQHF
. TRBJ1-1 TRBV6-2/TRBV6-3 CASSNRDSENTEAFF
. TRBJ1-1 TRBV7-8 CASSPERNWAFF
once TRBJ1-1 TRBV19 CASSIVFGTGVTEAFF
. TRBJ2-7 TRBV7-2 CASSLGGTGFSYEQYF
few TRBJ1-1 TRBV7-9 CASRRDRLNTEAFF
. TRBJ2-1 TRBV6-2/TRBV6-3 CASSPQGTSGNLGSYNEQFF
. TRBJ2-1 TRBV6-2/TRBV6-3 CASSYSTAFEQFF
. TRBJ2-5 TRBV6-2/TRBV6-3 CASSYLGLAGGPETQYF
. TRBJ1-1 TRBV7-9 CASSLLAGANTEAFF
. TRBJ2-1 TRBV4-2 CASSQESRGGNEQFF
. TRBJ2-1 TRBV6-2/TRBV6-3 CASSWSGAYNEQFF
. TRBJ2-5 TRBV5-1 CASRNLAGAEETQYF
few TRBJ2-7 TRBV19 CASSTRTGGYEQYF
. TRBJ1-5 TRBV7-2 CASSLVVQGNQPQHF
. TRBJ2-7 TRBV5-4 CASSFPGRPLYEQYF
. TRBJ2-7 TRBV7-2 CASSLEGTPLNAREQYF
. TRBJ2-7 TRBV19 CASSIHSGESYEQYF
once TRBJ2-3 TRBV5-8 CASSLGLQGAQGDTQYF
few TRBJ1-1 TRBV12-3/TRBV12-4 CASRDRLNTEAFF
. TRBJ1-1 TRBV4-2 CASSQRDWGTEAFF
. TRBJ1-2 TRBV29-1 CSVGGGTGNLGGYTF
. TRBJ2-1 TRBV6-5 CASSPGLAVEQFF
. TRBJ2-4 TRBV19 CASSMGAGGDIQYF
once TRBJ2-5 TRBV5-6 CASSLVDREETQYF
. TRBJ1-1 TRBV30 CAGFRRTEAFF
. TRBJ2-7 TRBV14 CASSQGPGSYEQYF
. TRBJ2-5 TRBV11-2 CASSLAGFVLAGEGQTQYF
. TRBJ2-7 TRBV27 CASRTGPYEQYF
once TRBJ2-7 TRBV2 CASSRTVYEQYF
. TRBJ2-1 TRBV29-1 CSVGQGNSYNEQFF
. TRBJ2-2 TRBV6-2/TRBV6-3 CASSLGTQNTGELFF
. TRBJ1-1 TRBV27 CASSILRGTEAFF
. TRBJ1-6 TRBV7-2 CASSLDYPRPNSPLHF
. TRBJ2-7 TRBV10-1 CASEMKGEGYEQYF
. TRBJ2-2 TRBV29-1 CSVEVMEGSGTGELFF
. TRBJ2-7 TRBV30 CACGRELGEQYF
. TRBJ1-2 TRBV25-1 CASSAATYGYTF
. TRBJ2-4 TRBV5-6 CASSSGGQTLAKNIQYF
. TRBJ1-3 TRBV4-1 CASSGGSGNTIYF
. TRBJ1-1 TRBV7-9 CASSGRQGHTEAFF
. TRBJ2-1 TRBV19 CASSNKRAGNEQFF
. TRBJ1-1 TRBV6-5 CASTDLGANTEAFF
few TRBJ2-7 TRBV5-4 CASSLAQTGPYHPFYEQYF
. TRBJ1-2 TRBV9 CASSASGVAYGYTF
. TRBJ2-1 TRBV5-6 CASTKIAYEQFF
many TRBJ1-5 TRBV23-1 CASTADRQRGQPQHF
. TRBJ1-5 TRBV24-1 CATSDKTGLGKPQHF
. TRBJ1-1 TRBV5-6 CASSLASGQGWAGAFF
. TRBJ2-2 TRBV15 CATSNQRRKTGELFF
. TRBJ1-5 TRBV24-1 CATSDPSATGPQHF
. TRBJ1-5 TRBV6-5 CASRGGPPLGPQHF
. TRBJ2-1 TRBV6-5 CASSYLGGEQFF